Described below is a single T cell receptor (beta chain) sequence and its context. Its target is unknown. The final CDR3 position lacks the conserved phenylalanine or tryptophan, pointing to a likely read error. This entry is derived from a study of glioma-infiltrating T cells after dendritic cell vaccination. At the level of the study: Glioblastoma patients came from Phase I and II dendritic cell vaccination trials. Overall study results and limits: Estimated pretreatment TIL content predicted outcome after dendritic cell vaccination. The cohort had few patients with full blood and tumor sets.

The CDR3 length is 15 residues. J lost 7 bases, V lost 0 bases, and 8 bases had no gene match. Germline V lookup: CDR1 MNHEY, CDR2 SVGAGI. The immunoSEQ assay amplified TCRB CDR3 from up to 2 ug DNA. The method was immunoSEQ multiplex PCR; TCRdb's version includes in-frame clones alone and lacks a portion of them. There are fewer than 60,000 clones in the sample; about nine tenths occur only once, and less than 6.5% lies in the top ten. Regarding time point: after dendritic cell vaccination, including at tumor progression/relapse. The receptor was isolated from a human donor with glioblastoma. J is TRBJ2-7 and V is TRBV6-5; 8 positions match TRBD1. The source was blood, collected after dendritic cell vaccination. The CDR3 nucleotides are TGTGCCAGCAGTTACTCCAGGGGGCGAGGTGGGGAGCAGTACTCC. Amino acids: CASSYSRGRGGEQYS.